This T cell receptor beta chain was found in a study of blood T cell repertoires in COVID-19. Generated by immunoSEQ multiplex PCR, the TCRdb table keeps only in-frame clones and is missing some. The sample gives about 64,000 clones, 88% of which show up once; about 40% is in the top ten. Sequences were obtained from peripheral blood. The source of this sequence is a woman aged 55-70 years with COVID-19, enrolled during active disease.

The CDR3 spells CASSPNPGTYYEQYF. The CDR3 DNA reads TGTGCCAGCAGCCCGAACCCCGGGACATACTACGAGCAGTACTTC. V is TRBV3-1 (or the pseudogene TRBV3-2) and J is TRBJ2-7; D is perhaps TRBD1 (6 bases). This CDR3 has 15 residues. Germline V gene data show CDR1 as LGHDT and CDR2 as YNNKEL (reference sequence). Trimming cost V 4 bases and J 3 bases, with 16 bases left between them.